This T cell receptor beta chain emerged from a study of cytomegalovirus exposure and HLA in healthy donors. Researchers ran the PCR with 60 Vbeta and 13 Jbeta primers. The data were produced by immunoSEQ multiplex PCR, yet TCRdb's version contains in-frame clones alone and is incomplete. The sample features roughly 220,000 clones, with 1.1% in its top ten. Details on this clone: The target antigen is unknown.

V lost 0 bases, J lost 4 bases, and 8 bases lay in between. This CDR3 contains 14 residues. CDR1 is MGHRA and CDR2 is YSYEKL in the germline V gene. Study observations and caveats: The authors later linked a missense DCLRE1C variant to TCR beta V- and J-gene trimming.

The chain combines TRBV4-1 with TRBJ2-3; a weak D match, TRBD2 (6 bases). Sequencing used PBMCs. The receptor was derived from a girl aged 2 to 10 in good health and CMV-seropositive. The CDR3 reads CASSQDRLADTQYF. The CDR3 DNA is TGCGCCAGCAGCCAAGATCGACTAGCAGATACGCAGTATTTT.